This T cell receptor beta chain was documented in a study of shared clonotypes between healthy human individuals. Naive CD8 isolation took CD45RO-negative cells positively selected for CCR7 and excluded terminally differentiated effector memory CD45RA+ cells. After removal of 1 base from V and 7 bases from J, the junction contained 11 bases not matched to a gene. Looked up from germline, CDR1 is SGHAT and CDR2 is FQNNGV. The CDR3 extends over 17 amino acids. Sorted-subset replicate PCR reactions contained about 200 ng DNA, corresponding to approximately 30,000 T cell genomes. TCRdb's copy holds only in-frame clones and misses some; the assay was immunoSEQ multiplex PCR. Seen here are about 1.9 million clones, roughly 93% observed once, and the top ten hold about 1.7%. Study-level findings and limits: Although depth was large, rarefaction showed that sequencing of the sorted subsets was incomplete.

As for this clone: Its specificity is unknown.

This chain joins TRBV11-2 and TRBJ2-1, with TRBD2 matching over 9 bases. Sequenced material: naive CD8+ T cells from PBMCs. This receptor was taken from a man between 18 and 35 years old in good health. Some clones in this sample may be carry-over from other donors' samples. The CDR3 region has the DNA TGTGCCAGCAGCTTAGGTCCGGGCCTAGCGGGGCTTAATGAGCAGTTCTTC. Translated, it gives CASSLGPGLAGLNEQFF.